This T cell receptor (beta chain) was sequenced in a study of tumour-infiltrating T cells in Burkitt lymphoma (dated by TCRdb to the early 2020s). About the study as a whole: The Burkitt lymphoma cohort comprised 80 or so patients and spanned all epidemiological subtypes of the disease. TCR repertoire data were correlated with clinical outcome; productive clonality predicted overall and progression-free survival, independent of established prognosticators including age at diagnosis. The full study reports these points: Several public clonotypes shared across numerous Burkitt lymphoma patients were found, and shared tumour neoantigen selection absent from diffuse large B-cell lymphoma was thereby suggested.

Turning to this clone: Its antigen is currently not known. Base qualities were left out, and no much larger clone turns up one base away.

Relative to germline, V is 4 bases shorter and J is 12 bases shorter, with 14 bases between their ends. CDR1 and CDR2, looked up from the germline V gene, are SGDLS and YYNGEE. There are 12 amino acids in the CDR3, from cysteine to phenylalanine inclusive. Only the CDR3 part of the read is kept: 36 bases, read in frame from the first base. Library construction relied on the immunoSEQ multiplex PCR assay. TCRdb holds this immuneACCESS table with in-frame rearrangements only. Some clones are missing; in checked studies, unresolved V genes explain under half, and the rest has no known cause. Counted in this sample were approximately 1,600 clones; more than 40% of them appeared once. The top ten constitute 2% to 3% of the sample.

The rearrangement combines TRBV9 with TRBJ2-1; matching of 6 bases hints at TRBD2 as the D gene. The TCR sequence derives from a human donor with Burkitt lymphoma. The specimen was tumor tissue. Here the CDR3 is given as CASSPGGGVQFF. At the DNA level, the sequence is TGTGCCAGCAGCCCTGGCGGCGGGGTGCAGTTCTTC. The CDR3, completed at both ends by the reference TRBV9 and TRBJ2-1 genes, gives the full variable domain DSGVTQTPKHLITATGQRVTLRCSPRSGDLSVYWYQQSLDQGLQFLIQYYNGEERAKGNILERFSAQQFPDLHSELNLSSLELGDSALYFCASSPGGGVQFFGPGTRLTVL.